This T cell receptor (beta chain) is from a study of CD8 T cells in Susac syndrome. Study at large: Patients with Susac syndrome were, at the time of blood collection, therapy-naive, maintained on corticosteroids, or maintained on intravenous immunoglobulin alone. Study results and caveats: By the study's own acknowledgment, its TCR sequencing and HLA analysis included relatively few individuals. The CD4+ T cell repertoires in Susac syndrome were not clonally expanded.

Deletions cut 3 bases from V and 0 bases from J, with 9 bases between. CDR1 LNHDA and CDR2 SQIVND come from the germline V gene (reference sequence). This CDR3 contains 14 residues. Details on this clonotype: Its antigen is still unknown.

Random hexamers were used to reverse transcribe the RNA input (roughly 0.5 to 1 ug). The method of amplification for TCR beta CDR3 was immunoSEQ multiplex PCR, covering 54 Vbeta and 13 Jbeta. TCRdb processed the immunoSEQ multiplex PCR reads anew with MiXCR; each CDR3 protein has one entry. The data contain some 96,000 distinct CDR3 sequences, roughly 94% of them singletons. V gene TRBV19 combines with J gene TRBJ2-7; D may be TRBD2 (6 bases). This TCR came from a human donor with Susac syndrome. Specimen: CD4+ T cells from PBMCs. The CDR3 region is CASSIGGASYEQYF. The CDR3 DNA is TGTGCCAGTAGTATCGGCGGGGCCTCCTACGAGCAGTACTTC.